These 9 T cell receptor beta chains were sequenced from one sample in a study of blood T cell repertoires in COVID-19. TCRdb's copy holds only in-frame clones and misses some; the assay was immunoSEQ multiplex PCR. There are about 380,000 clones in the sample; 81% occur only once, and under 1.2% lies in the top ten. Source material: peripheral blood. The receptors here all came from a human donor with acute or convalescent COVID-19. The donor label of this sample is uncertain.

This clone appeared a single time. The J gene is TRBJ2-3, the V gene TRBV28; possible D gene TRBD2, 6 bases. V lost 6 bases to trimming and J lost 13 bases, with 14 bases between them. Looked up from germline, CDR1 is MDHEN and CDR2 is SYDVKM. This CDR3 contains 11 residues. CDR3 DNA: TGTGCCAGCAGCCGGGCCACTAGCAAGTATTTT. It specifies CASSRATSKYF.

This clone was seen more than once but under ten times. The chain is built from TRBV3-1 (or the pseudogene TRBV3-2) and TRBJ1-2; D call uncertain. Germline CDR1 and CDR2: LGHDT and YNNKEL (reference sequence). The CDR3 has 16 amino acids. Trimming took 4 bases from V and 0 from J, leaving 15 bases between them. The CDR3 spells CASSPHRGPANYGYTF. The CDR3 nucleotides read TGTGCCAGCAGCCCCCACCGGGGTCCAGCTAACTATGGCTACACCTTC.

This clone was recorded a few times. The chain links TRBV29-1 to TRBJ1-5; 11 bases line up with TRBD1. Unmatched junction bases numbered 3, after V lost 6 bases and J lost 5 bases. Per germline, CDR1 SQVTM and CDR2 ANQGSEA. The length of the CDR3 is 13 residues. The CDR3 here is CSVGQGAYQPQHF. The CDR3 region has the DNA TGCAGCGTAGGACAGGGGGCCTATCAGCCCCAGCATTTT.

The chain is built from TRBV5-5 and TRBJ2-5; D not resolved. The CDR3 spans 15 residues. V was pared by 3 bases and J by 2 bases, with 14 bases between. Germline V gives CDR1 SGHKS, CDR2 YYEKEE (reference sequence). The CDR3: CASSSGSWNQETQYF. The CDR3 DNA sequence: TGTGCCAGCAGCTCCGGGTCGTGGAATCAAGAGACCCAGTACTTC. Together with reference TRBV5-5 and TRBJ2-5, the CDR3 gives the full variable domain: DAGVTQSPTHLIKTRGQQVTLRCSPISGHKSVSWYQQVLGQGPQFIFQYYEKEERGRGNFPDRFSARQFPNYSSELNVNALLLGDSALYLCASSSGSWNQETQYFGPGTRLLVL.

This sequence joins TRBV5-4 and TRBJ2-7, with D uncertain. Trimming removed 7 bases from V and 6 bases from J, with 11 bases in between. The germline CDR1 and CDR2 sequences are SGHNT and YYREEE (reference sequence). This CDR3 region has 11 residues. This CDR3 reads CASGFIAEQYF. The CDR3 DNA is TGTGCCAGCGGATTCATAGCCGAGCAGTACTTC.

The rearrangement links TRBV5-1 to TRBJ2-5; 12 nucleotides align to TRBD2. V was pared by 2 bases and J by 5 bases, with 4 bases of the junction left unmatched. CDR3 length equals 15 residues. Germline loops: CDR1 SGHRS, CDR2 YFSETQ. This chain's CDR3 is CASSLRTSGVETQYF. The CDR3 DNA reads as TGCGCCAGCAGCTTAAGGACTAGCGGGGTGGAGACCCAGTACTTC.

The chain employs TRBV6-5 and TRBJ2-5, with 10 nucleotides matching TRBD2. The CDR3 extends over 14 amino acids. Germline values: CDR1 MNHEY, CDR2 SVGAGI. V dropped 6 bases and J dropped 5; count of bases not matched to a gene: 6. CDR3 loop: CASRVAGGGETQYF. The CDR3 region has the DNA TGTGCCAGCAGGGTAGCGGGAGGTGGTGAGACCCAGTACTTC.

The chain is built from TRBV7-9 and TRBJ1-3; 9 bases line up with TRBD1. V lost 5 bases, J lost 5 bases, and 4 bases stayed unmatched. The CDR3 runs to 14 residues. The germline CDR1 and CDR2 sequences are SEHNR and FQNEAQ (reference sequence). The CDR3 bases are TGTGCCAGCAGCGTCGGACAGGGGAGAAACACCATATATTTT. Translating it yields CASSVGQGRNTIYF. The whole variable domain, remainder taken from reference TRBV7-9 and TRBJ1-3, is DTGVSQNPRHKITKRGQNVTFRCDPISEHNRLYWYRQTLGQGPEFLTYFQNEAQLEKSRLLSDRFSAERPKGSFSTLEIQRTEQGDSAMYLCASSVGQGRNTIYFGEGSWLTVV.

The chain links TRBV7-9 to TRBJ1-5, with 7 bases identical to TRBD1. Trimming cost V 1 base and J 7 bases; bases outside gene matches: 4. The CDR3 runs to 14 residues. The germline V gene has CDR1 SEHNR and CDR2 FQNEAQ (reference sequence). DNA of the CDR3: TGTGCCAGCAGCTTAGAGAGGGGGCTACAGCCCCAGCATTTT. Protein sequence: CASSLERGLQPQHF.